The next 19 T cell receptor beta chains were all read from a single sample in a study of blood T cells in healthy people across ages (dated by TCRdb to between 2014 and 2017). Library preparation used 5' RACE. TCRdb names Illumina HiSeq 2500 as the instrument used. The second PCR ran for about 6 to 12 cycles and used a J-beta primer mix along with a sample-barcoded 5' primer. Using fastp at Q25 and MiXCR, TCRdb reprocessed the public reads and kept productive beta chains. Here each entry gathers all rows of one CDR3 protein and keeps the most common genes and DNA. Across this sample there are fewer than 750,000 distinct CDR3 sequences, with more than 45% seen only once. The top ten clonotypes cover around 23% of the sample. Input material: blood. The receptors derive from an older man in good health.

This clonotype was counted many times. This chain uses TRBV6-6 with TRBJ2-1; TRBD2 is a possible D gene (5 bases). Germline V CDR1 and CDR2: MNHNY, SVGAGI (reference sequence). The ends were cut back, 7 bases at V and 0 bases at J, with 13 bases in the middle. CDR3 length: 15 amino acids. The CDR3 spells CASTPGVGSYNEQFF. In nucleotides, the CDR3 is TGTGCCAGCACTCCCGGGGTTGGCTCCTACAATGAGCAGTTCTTC.

The rearrangement uses TRBV20-1 and TRBJ2-5; TRBD2 agrees at 13 bases. V trimming: 5 bases; J trimming: 4 bases; junction bases outside the gene matches: 7. This CDR3 is 15 amino acids long. Germline lookup yields CDR1 DFQATT and CDR2 SNEGSKA (reference sequence). CDR3 region: CSAPPGLAGRETQYF. In nucleotides, the CDR3 is TGCAGTGCTCCTCCGGGACTAGCGGGGAGAGAGACCCAGTACTTC.

This clonotype was detected a few times. This sequence joins TRBV2 and TRBJ2-5, with no clear D. This CDR3 region has 13 residues. V was clipped by 6 bases and J by 2 bases, with 10 bases between them. Germline assignment: CDR1 SNHLY and CDR2 FYNNEI. For the CDR3, the DNA is TGTGCCAGCAGATTAACAAGTCAAGAGACCCAGTACTTC. Translating gives CASRLTSQETQYF.

Comment on this clonotype: The junction and the germline gene differ at one end; a read error may be behind it. The chain recombines TRBV7-2 with TRBJ2-5, with D hard to call. Germline CDR1 reads SGHTA; CDR2 reads FQGNSA. This CDR3 spans 15 amino acids. CDR3 in amino acids: CAGSLALAPQETQYF. Written as DNA, the CDR3 is TGTGCCGGCAGCTTAGCATTAGCCCCCCAAGAGACCCAGTACTTC.

The V and J genes are TRBV2 and TRBJ2-7, with D possibly matching TRBD1 (5 bases). This CDR3 has 14 amino acids. Germline CDR1 reads SNHLY; CDR2 reads FYNNEI. Trimming took off 6 bases at V and 4 bases at J, with 16 bases between the two ends. The CDR3, as DNA: TGTGCCAGCAGGAGGTCAGGGTTACGGTACGAGCAGTACTTC. Amino acids: CASRRSGLRYEQYF.

The chain uses TRBV13 and TRBJ2-2; 11 bases align to TRBD2. V dropped 5 bases and J dropped 1; count of bases not matched to a gene: 3. The CDR3 sequence is 16 residues long. Germline assignment: CDR1 PRHDT and CDR2 FYEKMQ (reference sequence). Here the CDR3 reads CASSPLAGGNTGELFF. DNA of the CDR3: TGTGCCAGCAGCCCCCTAGCGGGGGGGAACACCGGGGAGCTGTTTTTT.

This clonotype was counted between two and nine times. The J gene is TRBJ2-5, the V gene TRBV6-6; TRBD2 agrees at 7 bases. The CDR3 has 14 amino acids. CDR1 is MNHNY and CDR2 is SVGAGI in the germline V gene (reference sequence). V gave up 9 bases and J gave up 11 bases; unmatched junction bases: 18. CDR3 in amino acids: CASQQSSGYNEQYF. The CDR3, as DNA: TGTGCCAGTCAACAGTCTAGCGGTTACAATGAGCAGTACTTC.

This clonotype came up many times. The V and J genes are TRBV6-6 and TRBJ2-1, with D perhaps TRBD1 (6 bases). Germline V gene sequence: CDR1 MNHNY, CDR2 SVGAGI (reference sequence). V was cut by 2 bases and J by 4 bases, with 18 bases left in between. The CDR3 is 17 amino acids. CDR3 sequence reads: CASSYRGGSREYNEQFF. Written as DNA, the CDR3 is TGTGCCAGCAGTTACCGAGGGGGTTCGAGGGAATACAATGAGCAGTTCTTC.

The chain carries TRBV20-1 and TRBJ1-6, with D possibly TRBD1 on 5 matching bases. Germline V gene data show CDR1 as DFQATT and CDR2 as SNEGSKA (reference sequence). V was shortened by 7 bases and J by 0 bases, with 13 bases between the two germline ends. The CDR3 covers 15 residues. The DNA for the CDR3 is TGCAGTGGTAAGGGGCAGAACTCCTATAATTCACCCCTCCACTTT. Encoded protein: CSGKGQNSYNSPLHF.

This clonotype was detected only a few times. The junction departs from germline at one end; a sequencing error may be responsible. The chain is built from TRBV6-6 and TRBJ1-1, with 7 nucleotides matching TRBD1. The length of the CDR3 is 14 residues. Germline V gives CDR1 MNHNY, CDR2 SVGAGI (reference sequence). CDR3 coding DNA: TGTGCCAGCAGTGACTCACAGGGGAGGGTTGAAGCTTTCTTT. It translates to CASSDSQGRVEAFF.

CDR3 in amino acids: CSASSSGGSGEQFF. CDR3 nucleotides: TGCAGTGCTAGTTCTAGCGGGGGATCAGGTGAGCAGTTCTTC. The genes are TRBV20-1 and TRBJ2-1; 10 bases line up with TRBD2. Germline CDR1 DFQATT, CDR2 SNEGSKA (reference sequence). Trimming cost V 3 bases and J 9 bases; bases outside gene matches: 8. This CDR3 contains 14 residues.

The chain links TRBV7-9 to TRBJ1-5; no clear D gene. Germline V lookup: CDR1 SEHNR, CDR2 FQNEAQ (reference sequence). Trimming shortened V by 3 bases and J by 5 bases, and 8 bases separated the two germline ends. The CDR3 contains 13 residues. CDR3 loop: CASSFGLDQPQHF. The CDR3 DNA reads as TGTGCCAGCAGCTTTGGGTTGGATCAGCCCCAGCATTTT.

V is TRBV20-1 and J is TRBJ2-3; perhaps TRBD2 as D (5 bases). There are 16 residues in the CDR3. V was trimmed by 1 base and J by 5 bases, leaving 19 bases between them. Per the germline V gene, CDR1 is DFQATT and CDR2 is SNEGSKA (reference sequence). The CDR3 nucleotides read TGCAGTGCTAGAGTGGGAGCGGTTGTTGGCAGAGATACGCAGTATTTT. Amino acids: CSARVGAVVGRDTQYF.

V usage is TRBV4-2 and J usage is TRBJ2-6, with D perhaps TRBD2 (5 bases). The V gene's germline CDR1 is LGHNA and CDR2 YNFKEQ. The CDR3 is 17 amino acids. Trimming removed 1 base at V and 0 bases at J, with 10 bases between. CDR3 in DNA: TGTGCCAGCAGCCAAGTGGAGCGGCCCTCTGGGGCCAACGTCCTGACTTTC. Translated: CASSQVERPSGANVLTF.

J is TRBJ1-2 and V is TRBV30, with no clear D. The CDR3 covers 12 residues. Between the trimmed V and J ends, which lost 8 bases and 4 bases, there was a span of 14 bases. Germline V gene lookup returns CDR1 GTSNPN and CDR2 SVGIG (reference sequence). The CDR3 DNA sequence: TGTGCCAACTCGCGGGGAGGCTATGGCTACACCTTC. Translation gives CANSRGGYGYTF.

The chain employs TRBV6-2 or TRBV6-3 and TRBJ2-7; D might be TRBD1 or TRBD2, each matching 6 bases. In germline, CDR1 is MNHEY, CDR2 SVGEGT. The CDR3 has 14 amino acids. V lost 7 bases and J 3 bases, leaving 16 bases between the germline ends. This CDR3 reads CASTKTEGVYEQYF. The CDR3 nucleotides read TGTGCCAGCACCAAAACGGAGGGGGTCTACGAGCAGTACTTC.

This clonotype was counted many times. The CDR3 is CASSYGEGNQPQHF. Here the CDR3 DNA reads TGTGCCAGCAGTTACGGGGAGGGAAATCAGCCCCAGCATTTT. This chain uses TRBV6-5 with TRBJ1-5, with unresolved D. V was cut by 2 bases and J by 4 bases, with 9 bases left in between. Germline-derived CDR1 and CDR2 are MNHEY and SVGAGI. The CDR3 covers 14 residues.

This clonotype showed up just a few times. The chain employs TRBV20-1 and TRBJ2-7, with D perhaps matching TRBD2 (5 bases). The CDR3 extends over 13 amino acids. Germline CDR1 DFQATT, CDR2 SNEGSKA (reference sequence). The V end was cut by 2 bases, the J end by 3 bases, with 11 bases between. CDR3 sequence reads: CSARWPGVYEQYF. As DNA, the CDR3 is TGCAGTGCTAGATGGCCCGGGGTCTACGAGCAGTACTTC.

This chain joins TRBV5-4 and TRBJ2-4; no firm D call. V lost 0 bases to trimming and J lost 7 bases, with 11 bases between them. Germline CDR1 SGHNT, CDR2 YYREEE (reference sequence). This CDR3 contains 14 residues. CDR3 coding DNA: TGTGCCAGCAGCTTGGGAACACCTGGGAACATTCAGTACTTC. This codes for CASSLGTPGNIQYF. Together with reference TRBV5-4 and TRBJ2-4, the CDR3 gives the full variable domain: ETGVTQSPTHLIKTRGQQVTLRCSSQSGHNTVSWYQQALGQGPQFIFQYYREEENGRGNFPPRFSGLQFPNYSSELNVNALELDDSALYLCASSLGTPGNIQYFGAGTRLSVL.